This entry features one T cell receptor (beta chain) sequence. The sample holds a few counts of this clonotype. No antigen is known for it. One base away there is no much larger clone; base qualities are not given. The data stem from a study of type 1 and type 2 diabetes patients (TCRdb year 2016). For the study in its entirety: Recruited in China, the cohort was made up of 8 to 10 type 1 diabetes patients, four type 2 diabetes patients and six nondiabetic controls. Across the study, CD4+ and CD8+ T cells were positively selected from PBMCs by means of CD4 or CD8 MicroBeads on MACS columns. A total of fewer than 25,000,000 paired-end reads was generated across the whole study. TCRbeta repertoires were profiled by high-throughput sequencing in the study to compare type 1 diabetes, type 2 diabetes and nondiabetic individuals. For the type 1 diabetes patients, the type 2 diabetes patients acted as a disease comparison group. Comparing 20-cycle and approximately 23-cycle amplification showed similar V gene usage, suggesting similar primer efficiencies and random PCR bias. The TCRbeta libraries underwent paired-end sequencing on Illumina HiSeq 2000 or MiSeq instruments.

TCRdb names Illumina MiSeq as the instrument used. For TCRbeta CDR3 amplification, the template was genomic DNA taken from the sorted T cell subsets. Multiplex PCR with 30 forward and 13 reverse primers amplified the TCRbeta CDR3 region. After the PCR products were purified with AMPure XP beads, a second PCR of roughly 25 cycles was run to add indices and adaptors. Before sequencing, the libraries were purified from gel with the QIAquick Gel Extraction Kit. In the original analysis: FLASH was used to merge paired-end reads, and IgBLAST was used to align the merged reads to IMGT V, D and J germline references. After reads whose alignment identity to germline references fell below 70% were discarded, more than 9,500,000 reads remained study-wide. CDR3 boundaries, reading frame and productivity were assigned according to IMGT definitions. Clones at or above 1% of reads were defined as highly-expanded clones, and diversity was measured by normalized Shannon entropy. Unpaired two-tailed t-tests were used to test group differences in Shannon entropy. Using fastp trimming at Q25 and MiXCR clonotype assembly, TCRdb reanalyzed the public sequencing data and kept in-frame beta chains. One record per CDR3 amino acid sequence lists the most common genes and DNA. The V and J calls shown here were made by TCRdb, not taken from the authors' results. The sample has about 290,000 distinct CDR3 sequences on record, around 47% of them singletons. The ten largest make up roughly an eighth of the sample.

The study at large found these results: V and J gene usage patterns of type 2 diabetes and control samples were highly correlated, averaging approximately 0.97 between samples. Type 2 diabetes patients had few highly-expanded CD4+ clones, median one, accounting for a median approximately 4% of reads. High diversity was shown by type 2 diabetes repertoires, and the diversity was significantly greater than that of type 1 diabetes repertoires in both CD4+ and CD8+ T cells. Age and gender were not matched between study groups, possibly biasing interpretation. Because only a limited number of T2D and control samples were sequenced, some T1D-only HECs might also appear in more T2D or control samples.

Every diabetic patient fulfilled standard classification criteria for type 1 or type 2 diabetes, and glucose and C-peptide were measured using WHO-recommended methods. Donors with other autoimmune diseases or infections within the previous four weeks were excluded. Ten milliliters of peripheral blood were drawn from each participant. PBMCs were isolated with LymphoPrep density separation. V is cut by 6 bases and J by 0 bases, and the space between the germline ends is 12 bases. The CDR3 has 14 amino acids, counting the end cysteine and phenylalanine. The retained sequence is limited to the CDR3, 42 bases, with the frame set at the first base. CDR1 SQVTM and CDR2 ANQGSEA were looked up in the germline V gene.

The chain joins TRBV29-1 to TRBJ2-1, with the D gene not clear enough to name. This TCR was sampled from a man in his late teens or twenties with type 2 diabetes. Material for sequencing was peripheral blood mononuclear cells (PBMCs). The DNA sequence is given as TGCAGCGTCCTACTTTATAGCTCCTACAATGAGCAGTTCTTC. The translation is CSVLLYSSYNEQFF.